This T cell receptor beta chain was obtained from a study of blood T cell repertoires in COVID-19. Study in general: Researchers got acute and convalescent COVID-19 samples from the United States, Italy and Spain. Sources were T cells, B-cell-depleted T cells, or PBMCs; the material itself was cDNA or gDNA.

In the study's own analysis: Reference gene primers were amplified, and this amplification served to estimate nucleated cell counts. Libraries were prepared by immunoSEQ multiplex PCR; TCRdb keeps only in-frame clonotypes and omits some of them. V, J and clone size were drawn from that table, and D and trimming were deduced from the DNA. This sample has approximately 290,000 clones, with around 87% found just once. Across under 25 US areas, participants ranged in age from about 18 to 90 years. The CDR3 has 14 residues. The germline V gene has CDR1 MNHEY and CDR2 SMNVEV (reference sequence). V was clipped by 6 bases and J by 4 bases, with 13 bases between them.

The sequence derives from a woman between 18 and 30 years old with acute COVID-19. The specimen was PBMCs or T cells enriched from blood (not recorded which). V is TRBV27 and J is TRBJ2-1; unclear D gene. CDR3 in amino acids: CASSRLQDYNEQFF. The DNA for the CDR3 is TGTGCCAGCAGCCGCCTCCAGGATTACAATGAGCAGTTCTTC.